This section outlines one T cell receptor beta chain sequence together with its context. This clonotype was observed at least ten times. Its binding antigen is unknown. Base qualities are not provided; no much larger clone lies one nucleotide away. This specimen comes from a study of CD8 T cells in ankylosing spondylitis (dated by TCRdb to between 2016 and 2019). As for the study more broadly: The study profiled T cell receptor beta repertoires in healthy donors and ankylosing spondylitis patients to find disease-linked TCR variants. The full study cohort comprised 20 to 30 ankylosing spondylitis patients and 110 or so healthy donors. Samples of peripheral blood were taken, and for ankylosing spondylitis patients, synovial fluid was collected as well.

The instrument was an Illumina HiSeq 2500. Quantitative 5'-RACE with molecular barcodes was used to prepare TCR beta libraries. The study's processing was this. A new computational method, built on a probabilistic model of VDJ rearrangement, was used to identify disease-linked TCR variants. TCRdb passed the public sequencing reads through fastp at Q25 and MiXCR, retaining productive beta sequences. For every CDR3 protein sequence, its rows merge into one entry that carries the most common genes and DNA. The V and J calls here are based on TCRdb, not the publication. Within this sample are some 240,000 distinct CDR3 sequences, with 7.3% of them counted one time only. The ten largest clones capture more than 13% of the sample. As encoded in the germline V gene, CDR1 is SGDLS while CDR2 is YYNGEE. Deletion took 0 bases off V and 2 bases off J, with a span of 15 bases between the germline ends. From the cysteine up to the phenylalanine, the CDR3 has a length of 16 residues. Of all the DNA, just the CDR3 is kept, 48 bases in frame from base 1.

The research as a whole found: Some of the motif variants had been reported before in the synovial fluid and blood of reactive arthritis patients, a finding that suggests common disease-initiation mechanisms. The disease-linked clones had a CD8+ phenotype and were found at relatively low frequencies in peripheral blood. According to the report, matched synovial fluid samples from ankylosing spondylitis patients were significantly enriched for the disease-linked clones. A TCR beta motif of fewer than 10 highly homologous amino acid variants appeared characteristic of blood from ankylosing spondylitis patients.

Recombination joined TRBV9 with TRBJ2-7, with TRBD1 as a weak D call on 6 bases. Sequences were obtained from blood, either unsorted or a sorted T cell fraction (not recorded which). The clonotype was recovered from a male donor with ankylosing spondylitis. In nucleotide form, the sequence is TGTGCCAGCAGCGTAGCTACGACAGGTGCCCCCTACGAGCAGTACTTC. This encodes CASSVATTGAPYEQYF.